This T cell receptor beta chain came from a study of T cells in Graves' hyperthyroidism and ophthalmopathy. Whole-study results and caveats: The majority of expanded thyroid clonotypes above 0.001 also appeared in blood.

On this clonotype: Its antigen is as yet unknown. This sequence may be a read error, since a much larger clone differs from it by one base.

The germline V gene encodes CDR1 SGHAT and CDR2 FQNNGV. The CDR3 runs 13 residues. Recently diagnosed hyperthyroidism of less than 2 months' duration affected patients aged 18 to 65. Clinical symptoms, serum thyroxine and TRAb, thyroid ultrasound and orbital computed tomography were used for the diagnoses. What was amplified from RNA transcripts were TCR beta CDR3 regions. The HTBI primer set drove a first-round RT-PCR of the TCR CDR3. TCRdb analysed the multiplex PCR reads with MiXCR anew, one entry per CDR3 protein. The sample has about 360,000 distinct CDR3 sequences; roughly 14% are singletons. The chain combines TRBV11-2 with TRBJ2-7; 7 bases match TRBD2. This clonotype was obtained from a young man with Graves' hyperthyroidism that later progressed to Graves' ophthalmopathy. What was sequenced was blood. Here the CDR3 reads CASSLGPTRELYF. DNA for the CDR3: TGTGCCAGCAGCTTAGGTCCGACGCGGGAGCTGTACTTC.